Listed below are T cell receptor beta chains from one sample, sequenced in a study of OX40 agonist ivuxolimab in advanced cancers. Sequenced by immunoSEQ multiplex PCR; TCRdb stores in-frame clones only, minus some. The data show about 27,000 clones, roughly 89% seen once. Material: CD4+ or CD8+ T cells sorted from blood, obtained in a trial of the OX40 agonist ivuxolimab. These receptors originate from an adult with an advanced solid tumor such as melanoma, head and neck, liver or kidney cancer. The CDR3 runs from the conserved cysteine through the conserved F or W. Each record gives: clone size, V gene, D gene, J gene, CDR3 protein, CDR3 DNA. The D gene is left open where the match is weak. Where a row states a size, it is once, few, many or the class of an expanded clone; other rows omit it.

>few|TRBV29-1|-|TRBJ2-1
CSGIVGGNEQFF
TGCAGCGGTATAGTTGGGGGGAATGAGCAGTTCTTC
>few|TRBV7-8|-|TRBJ2-3
CASSLRAESSTDTQYF
TGTGCCAGCAGCTTAAGGGCCGAATCTAGCACAGATACGCAGTATTTT
>-|TRBV5-1|-|TRBJ1-1
CASSAGTMNTEAFF
TGCGCCAGCAGCGCCGGGACCATGAACACTGAAGCTTTCTTT
>-|TRBV19|-|TRBJ1-2
CASGTHGYTF
TGTGCCAGTGGTACCCATGGCTACACCTTC
>-|TRBV5-6|-|TRBJ1-4
CASSFLGQHEKLFF
TGTGCCAGCAGCTTCCTTGGACAGCATGAAAAACTGTTTTTT
>-|TRBV30|-|TRBJ2-1
CAGQSVFEQFF
TGTGCCGGGCAGTCAGTGTTTGAGCAGTTCTTC
>-|TRBV29-1|-|TRBJ1-1
CSVKANTEAFF
TGCAGCGTTAAAGCGAACACTGAAGCTTTCTTT
>-|TRBV6-5|-|TRBJ1-5
CASSYSKITPEVAQHF
TGTGCCAGCAGTTACTCGAAGATAACCCCTGAGGTCGCCCAGCATTTT
>-|TRBV5-5|TRBD1|TRBJ2-1
CASRGTGSDNEQFF
TGTGCCAGCAGGGGGACAGGGAGTGACAATGAGCAGTTCTTC
>-|TRBV2|-|TRBJ2-6
CASNQGMDNVLTF
TGTGCCAGCAACCAGGGTATGGACAACGTCCTGACTTTC
>-|TRBV29-1|-|TRBJ2-1
CSVESMTMGEQFF
TGCAGCGTTGAATCTATGACTATGGGTGAGCAGTTCTTC
>-|TRBV25-1|-|TRBJ2-5
CASSDYRGAETQYF
TGTGCCAGCAGTGATTACCGTGGGGCAGAGACCCAGTACTTC
>-|TRBV27|TRBD2|TRBJ2-5
CASSAGTSGRETQYF
TGTGCCAGCAGCGCCGGGACTAGCGGGAGAGAGACCCAGTACTTC
>-|TRBV4-1|-|TRBJ2-1
CASSQERSSTYYNEQFF
TGCGCCAGCAGCCAAGAGAGGTCTAGCACGTATTACAATGAGCAGTTCTTC
>-|TRBV4-2|TRBD1|TRBJ2-7
CASSQGAHDRVYEQYF
TGTGCCAGCAGCCAAGGGGCCCATGACAGGGTCTACGAGCAGTACTTC
>-|TRBV11-3|-|TRBJ2-1
CASSPQGFEQFF
TGTGCCAGCAGCCCCCAGGGTTTTGAGCAGTTCTTC
>-|TRBV6-1|TRBD1|TRBJ2-3
CASSDQDRGLDTQYF
TGTGCCAGCAGTGACCAGGACAGGGGGCTGGATACGCAGTATTTT
>-|TRBV19|-|TRBJ2-7
CASSIRVELREQYF
TGTGCCAGTAGTATTAGAGTAGAACTACGAGAGCAGTACTTC
>-|TRBV4-3|-|TRBJ1-2
CASSPGSGWYTF
TGCGCCAGCAGCCCGGGTTCAGGCTGGTACACCTTC
>-|TRBV9|TRBD1|TRBJ2-5
CASSVGGGSETQYF
TGTGCCAGCAGCGTAGGAGGGGGCTCTGAGACCCAGTACTTC
>-|TRBV4-1|-|TRBJ1-1
CASSQVSKTEAFF
TGCGCCAGCAGCCAAGTCAGCAAGACTGAAGCTTTCTTT
>-|TRBV7-9|-|TRBJ1-6
CASRSSGDNSPLHF
TGTGCCAGCCGTTCAAGCGGGGATAATTCACCCCTCCACTTT
>once|TRBV6-5|TRBD1|TRBJ1-5
CASSTTGDQPQHF
TGTGCCAGCAGTACGACAGGGGACCAGCCCCAGCATTTT
>-|TRBV19|-|TRBJ1-2
CASSVQVGLNYGYTF
TGTGCCAGTAGTGTCCAGGTTGGGTTGAACTATGGCTACACCTTC
>-|TRBV7-9|TRBD2|TRBJ2-1
CASSSPAGGPYNEQFF
TGTGCCAGCAGCTCCCCCGCGGGGGGGCCCTACAATGAGCAGTTCTTC
>medium-sized|TRBV19|-|TRBJ1-5
CASSPPISNQPQHF
TGTGCCAGTAGTCCTCCGATTAGCAATCAGCCCCAGCATTTT
>-|TRBV6-1|-|TRBJ2-1
CASSEQRIYNEQFF
TGTGCCAGCAGTGAACAGAGAATCTACAATGAGCAGTTCTTC
>-|TRBV5-6|-|TRBJ1-5
CASSLPLRPQHF
TGTGCCAGCAGCTTACCGTTGCGGCCCCAGCATTTT
>-|TRBV5-4|-|TRBJ2-7
CASSTLPAGVRDEQYF
TGTGCCAGCAGCACCCTCCCGGCAGGGGTTCGGGATGAGCAGTACTTC
>-|TRBV27|TRBD2|TRBJ2-3
CASSFSPTGTSSTQYF
TGTGCCAGCAGTTTTTCCCCGACCGGGACTAGCTCCACGCAGTATTTT
>-|TRBV7-9|-|TRBJ2-2
CASSLGFNTGELFF
TGTGCCAGCAGCTTAGGCTTCAACACCGGGGAGCTGTTTTTT
>-|TRBV5-1|-|TRBJ1-5
CASSLQGGDQPQHF
TGCGCCAGCAGCTTGCAGGGAGGAGATCAGCCCCAGCATTTT
>-|TRBV7-3|-|TRBJ2-7
CASSLNGGSSYEQYF
TGTGCCAGCAGCTTAAATGGAGGGAGCTCCTACGAGCAGTACTTC
>-|TRBV19|-|TRBJ2-3
CASRRGDTQYF
TGTGCCAGTAGGAGGGGAGATACGCAGTATTTT
>-|TRBV7-9|-|TRBJ2-3
CASSTTQLTDTQYF
TGTGCCAGCAGCACGACTCAGCTGACAGATACGCAGTATTTT
>-|TRBV15|-|TRBJ2-2
CATSGYPTNTGELFF
TGTGCCACCAGCGGCTACCCTACGAACACCGGGGAGCTGTTTTTT
>-|TRBV6-5|TRBD1|TRBJ2-5
CASNPTGGVLATQYF
TGTGCCAGCAATCCAACAGGGGGCGTTTTGGCTACCCAGTACTTC
>-|TRBV19|-|TRBJ1-2
CASTKGLYGYTF
TGTGCCAGCACTAAGGGCCTTTATGGCTACACCTTC
>-|TRBV9|TRBD2|TRBJ2-1
CASGEGLAGDNEQFF
TGTGCCAGCGGAGAGGGACTAGCGGGCGACAATGAGCAGTTCTTC
>once|TRBV7-9|-|TRBJ2-1
CASSLELPHQFF
TGTGCCAGCAGCTTAGAACTACCTCATCAGTTCTTC
>-|TRBV6-5|TRBD1|TRBJ1-2
CASSGQGGFRGYTF
TGTGCCAGCAGCGGACAGGGCGGGTTCCGTGGCTACACCTTC
>-|TRBV12-5|TRBD1|TRBJ2-5
CASGRGQGGETQYF
TGTGCTAGTGGACGAGGACAGGGCGGAGAGACCCAGTACTTC
>-|TRBV15|-|TRBJ2-1
CATRSSYNEQFF
TGTGCCACCAGAAGCTCCTACAATGAGCAGTTCTTC
>-|TRBV6-5|TRBD1|TRBJ2-7
CASSYDGTGRSYEQYF
TGTGCCAGCAGTTACGACGGGACAGGGAGGTCCTACGAGCAGTACTTC
>-|TRBV7-2|TRBD2|TRBJ2-7
CASSLVASGAREQYF
TGTGCCAGCAGCTTAGTTGCTAGCGGGGCGCGGGAGCAGTACTTC
>once|TRBV7-6|TRBD1|TRBJ2-7
CASSLGTGLLYEQYF
TGTGCCAGCAGCTTGGGGACAGGGTTGCTCTACGAGCAGTACTTC
>-|TRBV19|TRBD2|TRBJ2-2
CASSPFDGRLDGELFF
TGTGCCAGTAGTCCTTTTGACGGGAGGCTCGACGGGGAGCTGTTTTTT
>-|TRBV9|-|TRBJ2-2
CASGQINTGELFF
TGTGCCAGCGGACAGATAAACACCGGGGAGCTGTTTTTT
>-|TRBV6-1|TRBD1|TRBJ2-7
CASSFSNRGIEQYF
TGTGCCAGCAGCTTTTCAAACAGGGGAATAGAGCAGTACTTC
>-|TRBV27|-|TRBJ1-4
CASSQGHPEKLFF
TGTGCCAGCAGTCAGGGCCACCCTGAAAAACTGTTTTTT
>-|TRBV6-4|TRBD2|TRBJ2-1
CASSRLAGAEQFF
TGTGCCAGCAGTAGACTAGCGGGTGCTGAGCAGTTCTTC